The entry below gives a single T cell receptor (beta chain) sequence along with its context. Sequencing was performed with immunoSEQ multiplex PCR; in TCRdb, only in-frame clones are kept and a portion is missing. The sample has nearly 60,000 clones, 89% seen once. These data originate in a study of identifying expanded T cells in peripheral blood. Healthy donors had no documented immune events, such as infections, while sampled. Sequenced: blood. This TCR derives from a person aged 18 to 69 in good health.

The CDR3 bases are TGTGCCAGCAGCTTAGCCGGGGCCGATTCACCCCTCCACTTT. This sequence encodes CASSLAGADSPLHF. This chain links TRBV7-2 with TRBJ1-6; tentative D call: TRBD1 (5 bases). Germline CDR1 reads SGHTA; CDR2 reads FQGNSA. The CDR3 runs 14 residues. V lost 0 bases and J lost 8, with 8 bases in between.